One sample yielded the 2 T cell receptor beta chains listed below, sequenced in a study of cytomegalovirus exposure and HLA in healthy donors. The PCR contained 60 Vbeta and 13 Jbeta primers. Only in-frame clones appear in the TCRdb table, and some are missing; sequencing was by immunoSEQ multiplex PCR. The profile shows 130,000 to 150,000 clones, roughly four fifths of them singletons. Material for sequencing was PBMCs. These TCRs come from a woman aged 50 to 60 in good health and CMV-seronegative.

The chain couples TRBV7-8 to TRBJ1-2; a weak D match, TRBD1 (6 bases). V was pared by 5 bases and J by 0 bases, with 13 bases between. CDR1 and CDR2 from the germline V gene are SGHVS and FQNEAQ. The CDR3 has 15 residues. The CDR3 DNA is TGTGCCAGCAGCCTACAGGGTGAGGCTAACTATGGCTACACCTTC. It encodes CASSLQGEANYGYTF.

The chain is built from TRBV4-2 and TRBJ2-7; perhaps TRBD1 as D (5 bases). V lost 0 bases and J 2 bases, leaving 14 bases between the germline ends. This CDR3 region has 16 residues. CDR1 is LGHNA and CDR2 is YNFKEQ in the germline V gene. Here the CDR3 reads CASSQEGLALAYEQYF. As DNA, the CDR3 is TGTGCCAGCAGCCAAGAGGGGCTCGCACTCGCCTACGAGCAGTACTTC.